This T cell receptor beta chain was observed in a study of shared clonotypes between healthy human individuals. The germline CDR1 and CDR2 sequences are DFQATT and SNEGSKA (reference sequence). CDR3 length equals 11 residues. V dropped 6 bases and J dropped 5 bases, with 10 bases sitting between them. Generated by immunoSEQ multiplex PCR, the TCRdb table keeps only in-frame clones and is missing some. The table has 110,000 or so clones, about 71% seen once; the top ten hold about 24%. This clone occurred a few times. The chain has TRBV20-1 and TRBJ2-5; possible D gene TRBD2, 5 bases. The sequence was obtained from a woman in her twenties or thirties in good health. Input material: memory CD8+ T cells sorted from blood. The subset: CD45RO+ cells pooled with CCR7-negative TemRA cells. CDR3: CSARTVETQYF. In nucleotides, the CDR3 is TGCAGTGCGAGGACTGTGGAGACCCAGTACTTC.